One sample yielded the 32 T cell receptor beta chains listed below, sequenced in a study of Graves' ophthalmopathy and Graves' hyperthyroidism. From RNA, the CDR3 regions of TCR beta chains were amplified and sequenced. HTBI primers served in a first-round RT-PCR, which a second-round multiplex PCR followed. TCRdb fed the multiplex PCR reads into MiXCR, producing one record per CDR3 protein. Among 360,000 or so distinct CDR3 sequences, approximately 20% were seen once, and the ten largest hold roughly 1.4%. The sequenced sample was peripheral blood. The receptor set was obtained from a woman in her late teens or twenties with Graves' ophthalmopathy.

This clonotype has ten or more counts. The chain carries TRBV6-5 and TRBJ2-7, with TRBD1 matching 7 bases. CDR3 length equals 15 residues. The junction had 12 bases not matched to a gene; V was cut back by 6 bases and J by 4 bases. Germline V lookup: CDR1 MNHEY, CDR2 SVGAGI. This CDR3 reads CASSPSGTELYEQYF. The DNA for the CDR3 is TGTGCCAGCAGCCCCTCCGGGACAGAGTTATACGAGCAGTACTTC.

This clonotype was recorded at least ten times. The rearrangement uses TRBV30 and TRBJ2-2; D is undetermined. Between the trimmed V and J ends, which lost 4 bases and 0 bases, there was a span of 6 bases. Germline V gene sequence: CDR1 GTSNPN, CDR2 SVGIG (reference sequence). This CDR3 spans 13 amino acids. CDR3 sequence: CAWKSTNTGELFF. CDR3 nucleotides: TGTGCCTGGAAATCTACGAACACCGGGGAGCTGTTTTTT. Full variable domain (outside the CDR3, taken from reference TRBV30 and TRBJ2-2): SQTIHQWPATLVQPVGSPLSLECTVEGTSNPNLYWYRQAAGRGLQLLFYSVGIGQISSEVPQNLSASRPQDRQFILSSKKLLLSDSGFYLCAWKSTNTGELFFGEGSRLTVL.

This clonotype was detected ten times or more. The chain links TRBV27 to TRBJ1-1; 9 bases are shared with TRBD1. The CDR3 extends over 13 amino acids. Germline V gene lookup returns CDR1 MNHEY and CDR2 SMNVEV (reference sequence). J gave up 9 bases and V 3 bases, and 5 bases lay outside the gene matches. CDR3: CASSFTQGAKAFF. CDR3 bases: TGTGCCAGCAGTTTCACACAGGGGGCGAAAGCTTTCTTT.

This clonotype is termed medium-sized. This rearrangement joins TRBV6-1 to TRBJ1-6, with 8 bases lining up with TRBD1. The CDR3 covers 16 residues. Losses at the gene ends were 5 bases for V and 10 bases for J; bases not matched to a gene: 13. Germline CDR1 and CDR2: MNHNS and SASEGT. CDR3 sequence reads: CASSKSVDRGGSPLHF. The CDR3 DNA reads TGTGCCAGCAGTAAGAGTGTTGACAGGGGAGGGTCACCCCTCCACTTT.

This clonotype was picked up a small number of times. The chain has TRBV6-2 or TRBV6-3 and TRBJ2-7; D gene unclear. CDR1 and CDR2 from the germline V gene are MNHEY and SVGEGT. Trimming took 5 bases from V and 0 from J, leaving 17 bases between them. The CDR3 consists of 16 residues. The CDR3 DNA reads as TGTGCCAGCAGTCCAAGACACCTACAAAGCTCCTACGAGCAGTACTTC. Translated: CASSPRHLQSSYEQYF.

This clonotype has a count of ten or more. The V and J genes are TRBV5-1 and TRBJ1-5; tentative D call: TRBD1 (5 bases). The V gene's germline CDR1 is SGHRS and CDR2 YFSETQ. CDR3 length: 17 residues. The ends were cut back, 5 bases at V and 0 bases at J, with 18 bases in the middle. CDR3 nucleotide sequence: TGCGCCAGCAGATCCGGGTATGGGGGAAATAGCAATCAGCCCCAGCATTTT. Translating gives CASRSGYGGNSNQPQHF.

This chain connects TRBV11-3 to TRBJ2-2, with D perhaps TRBD1 (6 bases). CDR3 length: 13 residues. V was trimmed by 7 bases and J by 4 bases, leaving 10 bases between them. Germline assignment: CDR1 SGHNT and CDR2 YENEEA. The CDR3 here is CASTGQSTGELFF. DNA for the CDR3: TGTGCCAGCACCGGACAGAGCACCGGGGAGCTGTTTTTT.

This clonotype was detected ten times or more. The V call is TRBV12-3 or TRBV12-4, the J call TRBJ1-2, with D maybe TRBD1 (5 bases). The CDR3 has 12 amino acids. Between the trimmed V and J ends, which lost 4 bases and 8 bases, there was a span of 11 bases. The CDR3 DNA reads TGTGCCAGCAGTTCCGGGGGGAGAGGCTACACCTTC. Translating it yields CASSSGGRGYTF.

Many counts were recorded for this clonotype. V gene TRBV6-5 combines with J gene TRBJ1-5; weak D call: TRBD1 (5 bases). In germline, CDR1 is MNHEY, CDR2 SVGAGI. Between the trimmed V and J ends, which lost 7 bases and 0 bases, there was a span of 10 bases. The CDR3 spans 14 residues. CDR3 in amino acids: CASTLQDSNQPQHF. The CDR3 DNA reads as TGTGCCAGCACCTTACAGGATAGCAATCAGCCCCAGCATTTT.

The gene calls are TRBV12-3 or TRBV12-4 and TRBJ2-5; 8 nucleotides match TRBD2. V trimming: 2 bases; J trimming: 5 bases; junction bases outside the gene matches: 10. The CDR3 sequence is 16 residues long. CDR3: CASSLLRSGGRETQYF. CDR3 bases: TGTGCCAGCAGTTTACTCCGGAGCGGGGGTAGGGAGACCCAGTACTTC.

This clonotype showed up many times. V is TRBV28 and J is TRBJ2-7; TRBD2 might be the D (6 bases). Germline V lookup: CDR1 MDHEN, CDR2 SYDVKM. The CDR3 length is 15 residues. V lost 6 bases and J 0 bases, leaving 15 bases between the germline ends. The CDR3 nucleotides are TGTGCCAGCAGCCCCCATGGGGGACTCTCCTACGAGCAGTACTTC. Translation: CASSPHGGLSYEQYF.

This clonotype was seen many times. Germline and junction disagree at one end, which may indicate a read error. The chain carries TRBV7-7 and TRBJ1-1; TRBD1 agrees at 9 bases. Germline CDR1 and CDR2: SSHAT and FNYEAQ (reference sequence). The CDR3 runs 13 residues. CDR3 nucleotides: TGTGCTAGCAGCCGGGACAGGGTATCTGAAGCTTTCTTT. This encodes CASSRDRVSEAFF. Full variable domain (remainder filled in from reference TRBV7-7 and TRBJ1-1): GAGVSQSPRYKVTKRGQDVTLRCDPISSHATLYWYQQALGQGPEFLTYFNYEAQPDKSGLPSDRFSAERPEGSISTLTIQRTEQRDSAMYRCASSRDRVSEAFFGQGTRLTVV.

The rearrangement links TRBV6-1 to TRBJ1-5; tentative D call: TRBD1 (5 bases). The germline gives CDR1 MNHNS, CDR2 SASEGT. CDR3 size: 14 residues. Trimming stripped 8 bases from V and 0 bases from J, with 11 bases between. CDR3: CASLGVYSNQPQHF. In DNA, the CDR3 is TGTGCCAGCCTGGGGGTTTATAGCAATCAGCCCCAGCATTTT.

On this clonotype itself: A much larger clone sits a single nucleotide away, making a read error possible. The CDR3 is CSAVLDCGYTF. The CDR3 nucleotides are TGCAGTGCTGTCCTAGACTGTGGCTACACCTTC. The V call is TRBV20-1, the J call TRBJ1-2; D not resolved. V was pared by 5 bases and J by 7 bases, with 11 bases between. The CDR3 contains 11 residues. Germline values: CDR1 DFQATT, CDR2 SNEGSKA (reference sequence).

There are many counts of this clonotype. The chain has TRBV6-1 and TRBJ2-5, with 12 bases identical to TRBD2. Germline CDR1 is MNHNS and CDR2 is SASEGT. CDR3 size: 13 residues. J gave up 7 bases and V 10 bases, and 7 bases lay outside the gene matches. CDR3 amino acids: CATASGGAATQYF. The CDR3 DNA follows: TGTGCCACGGCTAGCGGGGGGGCAGCGACCCAGTACTTC.

This clonotype turned up a few times. V and J are TRBV7-2 and TRBJ1-6; 9 bases align to TRBD1. This CDR3 is built from 16 residues. J lost 7 bases, V lost 1 base, and 5 bases had no gene match. Germline V gives CDR1 SGHTA, CDR2 FQGNSA. The chain's CDR3 is CASSLGTGVINSPLHF. CDR3 nucleotides: TGTGCCAGCAGCTTAGGGACAGGGGTAATAAATTCACCCCTCCACTTT.

This clonotype was counted many times. The CDR3, as DNA: TGTGCCAGCAGTTTTGCGAGCACTGAAGCTTTCTTT. Translated, it gives CASSFASTEAFF. The rearrangement uses TRBV12-3 or TRBV12-4 and TRBJ1-1; D not certain. CDR3 size: 12 residues. Trimming removed 3 bases from V and 4 bases from J, with 6 bases in between.

The rearrangement joins TRBV15 to TRBJ2-5; 14 bases match TRBD2. J was trimmed by 6 bases and V by 5 bases; bases with no gene match: 2. The V gene's germline CDR1 is LNHNV and CDR2 YYDKDF (reference sequence). The CDR3 loop spans 14 amino acids. DNA of the CDR3: TGTGCCACCAGCCGGACTAGCGGGAGGAAGACCCAGTACTTC. Residues: CATSRTSGRKTQYF.

This clonotype was seen repeatedly, ten times or more. The gene calls are TRBV19 and TRBJ1-5; D not resolved. CDR3 length: 17 amino acids. Per germline, CDR1 LNHDA and CDR2 SQIVND (reference sequence). V lost 2 bases and J 0 bases, leaving 14 bases between the germline ends. The CDR3 sequence: CASSIRVGEDSNQPQHF. Here the CDR3 DNA reads TGTGCCAGTAGTATACGGGTCGGGGAAGATAGCAATCAGCCCCAGCATTTT.

This clonotype was seen many times. This chain connects TRBV10-3 to TRBJ1-5, with no clear D. Germline V CDR1 and CDR2: ENHRY, SYGVKD. Trimming took 1 base from V and 0 from J, leaving 10 bases between them. The CDR3 runs to 16 residues. CDR3 residues: CAISEWGRYSNQPQHF. CDR3 coding DNA: TGTGCCATCAGTGAGTGGGGTCGTTATAGCAATCAGCCCCAGCATTTT.

The chain is built from TRBV30 and TRBJ1-1, with D perhaps TRBD1 (5 bases). Germline V gene lookup returns CDR1 GTSNPN and CDR2 SVGIG (reference sequence). CDR3 length: 15 residues. With 5 bases removed from V and 6 bases from J, the gap between germline ends came to 22 bases. The CDR3: CAWAGTSGGYSEAFF. CDR3 nucleotide sequence: TGTGCCTGGGCCGGGACGAGCGGTGGGTACTCTGAAGCTTTCTTT.

This clonotype was detected ten times or more. The chain is built from TRBV28 and TRBJ1-1; weak D call: TRBD1 (5 bases). CDR1 and CDR2 from the germline V gene are MDHEN and SYDVKM. CDR3 size: 13 residues. Deletions cut 8 bases from V and 6 bases from J, with 16 bases between. CDR3 DNA: TGTGCCAGCGTAGGGGAGGTTTTTGCTGAAGCTTTCTTT. Its protein is CASVGEVFAEAFF.

V gene TRBV12-3 or TRBV12-4 combines with J gene TRBJ2-7; TRBD2 is a possible D gene (6 bases). CDR3 length equals 13 residues. The germline V and J ends were trimmed by 3 bases and 3 bases, with 9 bases remaining between them. CDR3 amino acids: CASSFGLNYEQYF. The CDR3 bases are TGTGCCAGCAGTTTCGGACTAAACTACGAGCAGTACTTC.

In its sample, this clonotype was seen many times. The rearrangement links TRBV6-2 or TRBV6-3 to TRBJ2-2, with 8 bases matching TRBD1. Germline V CDR1 and CDR2: MNHEY, SVGEGT. The junction had 10 bases not matched to a gene; V was cut back by 2 bases and J by 5 bases. The CDR3 loop spans 17 amino acids. The CDR3 sequence: CASSYAAGGFRTGELFF. The DNA of the CDR3 is TGTGCCAGCAGTTACGCGGCAGGGGGCTTTCGGACCGGGGAGCTGTTTTTT.

This clonotype was counted ten times or more. The chain uses TRBV12-5 and TRBJ2-2; 9 nucleotides line up with TRBD1. Unmatched junction bases numbered 4, after V lost 6 bases and J lost 5 bases. The germline V gene has CDR1 LGHNT and CDR2 FRNRAP. CDR3 size: 14 residues. The CDR3, as DNA: TGTGCTAGTGGAGGGACAGGGAGTACCGGGGAGCTGTTTTTT. It yields the protein CASGGTGSTGELFF. Together with reference TRBV12-5 and TRBJ2-2, the CDR3 gives the full variable domain: DARVTQTPRHKVTEMGQEVTMRCQPILGHNTVFWYRQTMMQGLELLAYFRNRAPLDDSGMPKDRFSAEMPDATLATLKIQPSEPRDSAVYFCASGGTGSTGELFFGEGSRLTVL.

This clonotype was found many times. The chain has TRBV30 and TRBJ1-3, with D unclear. Germline CDR1 GTSNPN, CDR2 SVGIG (reference sequence). This CDR3 comprises 16 residues. With 3 bases removed from V and 0 bases from J, the gap between germline ends came to 15 bases. CDR3 in amino acids: CAWRKGTAPSGNTIYF. CDR3 in DNA: TGTGCCTGGAGAAAAGGTACAGCTCCCTCTGGAAACACCATATATTTT.

This clonotype showed up just a few times. This sequence joins TRBV5-1 and TRBJ1-1; TRBD1 is a possible D gene (5 bases). CDR1 and CDR2 (germline): SGHRS, YFSETQ. The V gene lost 4 bases and the J gene lost 4 bases, with 17 bases spanning the gap. The CDR3 spans 15 residues. The CDR3 coding sequence is TGCGCCAGCAGCCCCTTCGCAGGGCGGAGCACTGAAGCTTTCTTT. Translation gives CASSPFAGRSTEAFF.

In this sample, this clonotype turned up many times. The V and J genes are TRBV28 and TRBJ1-1; 7 bases agree with TRBD1. This CDR3 is built from 14 residues. V was pared by 3 bases and J by 11 bases, with 12 bases of the junction left unmatched. Germline loops: CDR1 MDHEN, CDR2 SYDVKM. In nucleotides, the CDR3 is TGTGCCAGCAGTTTGACCCTAGGGACAGCTGGCGCTTTCTTT. Its translation: CASSLTLGTAGAFF.

This chain joins TRBV6-1 and TRBJ1-1; TRBD1 aligns across 7 bases. CDR3 size: 11 residues. Unmatched junction bases numbered 5, after V lost 10 bases and J lost 6 bases. Germline assignment: CDR1 MNHNS and CDR2 SASEGT. CDR3 protein: CATGTDPEAFF. The CDR3 nucleotides read TGTGCCACCGGGACAGACCCTGAAGCTTTCTTT.

The chain joins TRBV6-1 to TRBJ1-5; the match to TRBD1 covers 7 bases. Germline assignment: CDR1 MNHNS and CDR2 SASEGT. The CDR3 totals 13 residues. Trimming at V came to 5 bases and at J to 9 bases, leaving 7 bases not matched to a gene. This CDR3 is CASSQTQGGPQHF. The CDR3 DNA reads as TGTGCCAGCAGTCAGACCCAGGGGGGGCCCCAGCATTTT.

The sample holds many counts of this clonotype. This sequence joins TRBV7-2 and TRBJ2-5; D call uncertain. Germline CDR1 SGHTA, CDR2 FQGNSA. V dropped 5 bases and J dropped 1 base, with 8 bases sitting between them. The CDR3 runs to 13 residues. This CDR3 reads CASSPASQETQYF. In DNA, the CDR3 is TGTGCCAGCAGCCCCGCCAGCCAAGAGACCCAGTACTTC. Together with reference TRBV7-2 and TRBJ2-5, the CDR3 gives the full variable domain: GAGVSQSPSNKVTEKGKDVELRCDPISGHTALYWYRQSLGQGLEFLIYFQGNSAPDKSGLPSDRFSAERTGGSVSTLTIQRTQQEDSAVYLCASSPASQETQYFGPGTRLLVL.

The rearrangement uses TRBV27 and TRBJ2-7; 8 nucleotides line up with TRBD1. Germline assignment: CDR1 MNHEY and CDR2 SMNVEV (reference sequence). V trimming: 6 bases; J trimming: 2 bases; junction bases outside the gene matches: 12. CDR3 length: 16 amino acids. Here the CDR3 DNA reads TGTGCCAGCAGCCCTCGAGGGACAGGATTGCCCTACGAGCAGTACTTC. The encoded protein is CASSPRGTGLPYEQYF.